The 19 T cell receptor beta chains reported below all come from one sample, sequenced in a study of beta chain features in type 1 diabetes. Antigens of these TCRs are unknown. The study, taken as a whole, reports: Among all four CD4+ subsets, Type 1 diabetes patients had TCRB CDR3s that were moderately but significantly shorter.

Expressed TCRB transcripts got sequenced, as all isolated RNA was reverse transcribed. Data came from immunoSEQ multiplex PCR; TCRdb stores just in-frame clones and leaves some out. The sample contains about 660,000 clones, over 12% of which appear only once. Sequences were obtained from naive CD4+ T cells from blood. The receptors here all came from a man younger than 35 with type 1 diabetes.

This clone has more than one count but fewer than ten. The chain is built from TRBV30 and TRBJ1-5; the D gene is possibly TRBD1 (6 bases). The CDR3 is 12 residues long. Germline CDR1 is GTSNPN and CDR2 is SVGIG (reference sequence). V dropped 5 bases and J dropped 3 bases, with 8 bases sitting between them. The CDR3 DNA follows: TGTGCCTGGGACAGGCTCAATCAGCCCCAGCATTTT. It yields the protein CAWDRLNQPQHF.

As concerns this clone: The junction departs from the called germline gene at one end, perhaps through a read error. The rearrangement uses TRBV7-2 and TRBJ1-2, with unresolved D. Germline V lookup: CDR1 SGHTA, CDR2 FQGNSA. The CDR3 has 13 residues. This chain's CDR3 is CASSQDLEYGYTF. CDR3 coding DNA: TGCGCCAGCAGCCAAGACCTCGAGTATGGCTACACCTTC.

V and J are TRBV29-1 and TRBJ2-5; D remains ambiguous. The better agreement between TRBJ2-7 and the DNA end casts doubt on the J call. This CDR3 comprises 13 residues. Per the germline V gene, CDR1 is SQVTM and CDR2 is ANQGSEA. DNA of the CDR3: TGCAGCGTTGAAGGAGTGGATCCATACGAGCAGTACTTC. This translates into CSVEGVDPYEQYF.

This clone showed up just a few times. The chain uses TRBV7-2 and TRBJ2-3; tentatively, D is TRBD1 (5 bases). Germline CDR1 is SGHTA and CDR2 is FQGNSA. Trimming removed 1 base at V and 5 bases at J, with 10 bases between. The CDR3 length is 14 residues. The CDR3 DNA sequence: TGTGCCAGCAGCTTAGGGCCTCAGGGAGATACGCAGTATTTT. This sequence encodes CASSLGPQGDTQYF.

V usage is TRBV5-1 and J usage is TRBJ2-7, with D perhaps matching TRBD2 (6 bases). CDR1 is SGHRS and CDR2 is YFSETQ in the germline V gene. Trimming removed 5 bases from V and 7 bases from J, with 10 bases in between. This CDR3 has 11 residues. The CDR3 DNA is TGCGCCAGCAGGACGGGGGAGGAGCAGTACTTC. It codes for CASRTGEEQYF.

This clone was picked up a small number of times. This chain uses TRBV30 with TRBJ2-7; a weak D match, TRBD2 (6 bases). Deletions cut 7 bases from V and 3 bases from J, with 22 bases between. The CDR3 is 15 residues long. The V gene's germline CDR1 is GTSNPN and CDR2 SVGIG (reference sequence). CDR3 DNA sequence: TGTGCCTCCCATAGCCCGGGACTCATACACTACGAGCAGTACTTC. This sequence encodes CASHSPGLIHYEQYF.

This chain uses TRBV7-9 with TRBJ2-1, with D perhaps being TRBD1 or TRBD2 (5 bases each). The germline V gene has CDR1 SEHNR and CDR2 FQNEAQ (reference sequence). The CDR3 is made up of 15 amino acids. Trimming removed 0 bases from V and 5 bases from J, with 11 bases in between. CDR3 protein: CASSLAQGAHNEQFF. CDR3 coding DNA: TGTGCCAGCAGCTTAGCCCAGGGAGCTCACAATGAGCAGTTCTTC.

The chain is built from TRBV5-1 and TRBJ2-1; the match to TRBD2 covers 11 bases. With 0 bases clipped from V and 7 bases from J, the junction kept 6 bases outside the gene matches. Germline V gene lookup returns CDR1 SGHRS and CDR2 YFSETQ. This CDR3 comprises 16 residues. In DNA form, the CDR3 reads TGCGCCAGCAGCTTGGCCACTAGCGGGGGAGGGAATGAGCAGTTCTTC. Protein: CASSLATSGGGNEQFF.

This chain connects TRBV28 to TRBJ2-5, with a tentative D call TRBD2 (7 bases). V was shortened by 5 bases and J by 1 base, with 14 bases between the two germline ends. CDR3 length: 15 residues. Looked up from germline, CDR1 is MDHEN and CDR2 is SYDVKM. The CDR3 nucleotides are TGTGCCAGCAGTGCCCCGGGGGGCGCCCAAGAGACCCAGTACTTC. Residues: CASSAPGGAQETQYF.

CDR3 loop: CASSPTGPGYTF. CDR3 nucleotide sequence: TGTGCCAGCAGTCCTACAGGGCCTGGCTACACCTTC. J is TRBJ1-2 and V is TRBV28; weak D call: TRBD1 (6 bases). Trimming shortened V by 5 bases and J by 7 bases, and 11 bases separated the two germline ends. The CDR3 loop spans 12 amino acids. Looked up from germline, CDR1 is MDHEN and CDR2 is SYDVKM.

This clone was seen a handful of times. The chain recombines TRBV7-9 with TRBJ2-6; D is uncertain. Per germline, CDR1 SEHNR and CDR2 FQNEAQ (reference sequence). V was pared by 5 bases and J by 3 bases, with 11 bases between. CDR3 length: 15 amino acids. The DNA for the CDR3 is TGTGCCAGCAGCCCCCCCCGGAGTGGGGCCAACGTCCTGACTTTC. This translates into CASSPPRSGANVLTF.

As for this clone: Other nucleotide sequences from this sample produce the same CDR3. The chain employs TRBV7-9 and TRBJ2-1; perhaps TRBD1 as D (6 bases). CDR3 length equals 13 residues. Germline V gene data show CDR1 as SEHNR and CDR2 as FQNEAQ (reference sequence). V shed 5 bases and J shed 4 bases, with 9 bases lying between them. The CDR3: CASSGTGYNEQFF. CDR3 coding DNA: TGTGCCAGCAGCGGTACAGGGTACAATGAGCAGTTCTTC.

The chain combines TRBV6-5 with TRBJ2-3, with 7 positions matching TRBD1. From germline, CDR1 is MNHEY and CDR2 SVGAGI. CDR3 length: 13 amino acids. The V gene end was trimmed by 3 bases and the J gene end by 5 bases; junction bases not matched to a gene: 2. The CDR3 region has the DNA TGTGCCAGCAGTTATCCAGGGGGAGATACGCAGTATTTT. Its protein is CASSYPGGDTQYF.

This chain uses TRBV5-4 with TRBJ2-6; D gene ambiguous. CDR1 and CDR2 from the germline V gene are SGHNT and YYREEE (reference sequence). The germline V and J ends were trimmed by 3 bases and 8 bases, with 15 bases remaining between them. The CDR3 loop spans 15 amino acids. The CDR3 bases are TGTGCCAGCAGCTGGGCAGCGACTGGAACCAACGTCCTGACTTTC. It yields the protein CASSWAATGTNVLTF.

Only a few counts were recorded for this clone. The CDR3 loop reads CASSFSIGPVRLGAFF. The CDR3 bases are TGTGCCAGCAGCTTCTCGATCGGACCGGTCCGCTTAGGAGCTTTCTTT. This rearrangement joins TRBV7-2 to TRBJ1-1, with no clear D. Looked up from germline, CDR1 is SGHTA and CDR2 is FQGNSA. V lost 3 bases and J lost 10, with 24 bases in between. The CDR3 has 16 amino acids.

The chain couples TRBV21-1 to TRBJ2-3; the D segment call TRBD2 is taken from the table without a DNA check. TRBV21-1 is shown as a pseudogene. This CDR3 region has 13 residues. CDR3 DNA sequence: TGTGCCAGCAGAAAACGCGGCACAGATACGCAGTATTTT. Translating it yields CASRKRGTDTQYF.

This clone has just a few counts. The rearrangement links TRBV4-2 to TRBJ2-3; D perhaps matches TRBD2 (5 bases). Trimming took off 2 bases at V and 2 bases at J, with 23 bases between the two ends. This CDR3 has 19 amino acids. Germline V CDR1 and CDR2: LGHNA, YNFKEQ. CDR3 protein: CASSQYTSGAGNPTDTQYF. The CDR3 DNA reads TGTGCCAGCAGCCAATATACCTCGGGTGCGGGCAATCCCACAGATACGCAGTATTTT.

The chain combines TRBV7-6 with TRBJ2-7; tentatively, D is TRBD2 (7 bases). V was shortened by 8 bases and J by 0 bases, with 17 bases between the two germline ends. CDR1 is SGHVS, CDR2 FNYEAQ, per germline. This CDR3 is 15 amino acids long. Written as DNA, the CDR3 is TGTGCCAGCGGCCGCACGGGGGGCAGCTCCTACGAGCAGTACTTC. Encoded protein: CASGRTGGSSYEQYF.

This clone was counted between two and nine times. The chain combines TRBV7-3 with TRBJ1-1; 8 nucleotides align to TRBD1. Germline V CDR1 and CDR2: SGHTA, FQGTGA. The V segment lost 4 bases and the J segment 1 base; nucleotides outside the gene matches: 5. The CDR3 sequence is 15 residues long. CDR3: CASSSSGTGNTEAFF. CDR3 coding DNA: TGTGCCAGCAGCTCCTCCGGGACAGGGAACACTGAAGCTTTCTTT.